Shown below are 11 T cell receptor beta chains from a single sample sequenced in a study of blood T cell repertoires in COVID-19. The data were produced by immunoSEQ multiplex PCR, yet TCRdb's version contains in-frame clones alone and is incomplete. The data show roughly 300,000 clones, about 90% seen once. Sequenced sample: PBMCs or T cells enriched from blood (not recorded which). The origin of the receptors is a woman aged 30 to 39 who had recovered from COVID-19.

The rearrangement joins TRBV24-1 to TRBJ2-3; D possibly corresponds to TRBD2 (6 bases). V lost 4 bases and J lost 1, with 17 bases in between. The CDR3 is 17 amino acids. The V gene's germline CDR1 is KGHDR and CDR2 SFDVKD. The CDR3 spells CATSDGTWDFGTDTQYF. Here the CDR3 DNA reads TGTGCCACCAGTGACGGGACCTGGGACTTCGGCACAGATACGCAGTATTTT.

The genes are TRBV5-1 and TRBJ2-4, with D possibly being TRBD1 (5 bases). The germline CDR1 and CDR2 sequences are SGHRS and YFSETQ. This CDR3 spans 15 amino acids. Trimming removed 2 bases at V and 3 bases at J, with 12 bases between. The CDR3 DNA sequence: TGCGCCAGCAGCTTAGGGGCAGAGGTCAAAAACATTCAGTACTTC. Residues: CASSLGAEVKNIQYF.

V is TRBV7-2 and J is TRBJ2-3, with 11 bases lining up with TRBD2. The germline CDR1 and CDR2 sequences are SGHTA and FQGNSA. V lost 5 bases and J lost 0; bases outside the gene matches: 4. The CDR3 spans 16 residues. CDR3 region: CASSQLAGVSTDTQYF. Written as DNA, the CDR3 is TGTGCCAGCAGCCAACTAGCGGGGGTCAGCACAGATACGCAGTATTTT.

In this sample, this clone turned up once. Here the CDR3 DNA reads TGCGCCAGCCCAACCGACAGGACCCACTCTGGAAACACCATATATTTT. Residues: CASPTDRTHSGNTIYF. The chain combines TRBV5-1 with TRBJ1-3, with TRBD1 as a possible D gene (6 bases). The length of the CDR3 is 16 residues. Trimming removed 7 bases from V and 0 bases from J, with 17 bases in between. The germline V gene has CDR1 SGHRS and CDR2 YFSETQ.

V is TRBV13 and J is TRBJ1-3; D not resolved. The CDR3 is 18 residues long. Trimming took 2 bases from V and 0 from J, leaving 17 bases between them. Germline V lookup: CDR1 PRHDT, CDR2 FYEKMQ (reference sequence). The chain's CDR3 is CASSLMTNLLLSGNTIYF. DNA for the CDR3: TGTGCCAGCAGCTTAATGACAAACCTACTCCTCTCTGGAAACACCATATATTTT.

This sequence joins TRBV7-9 and TRBJ2-2, with TRBD2 identical over 10 bases. Germline loops: CDR1 SEHNR, CDR2 FQNEAQ (reference sequence). This CDR3 comprises 16 residues. Trimming at V came to 2 bases and at J to 0 bases, leaving 0 bases not matched to a gene. For the CDR3, the DNA is TGTGCCAGCAGCTTAACTAGCGGGGCGAACACCGGGGAGCTGTTTTTT. It yields the protein CASSLTSGANTGELFF.

The genes are TRBV7-2 and TRBJ2-1; 9 bases agree with TRBD2. Trimming removed 0 bases from V and 10 bases from J; junction bases left unmatched: 10. CDR3 size: 16 residues. Germline V gene lookup returns CDR1 SGHTA and CDR2 FQGNSA. The CDR3 spells CASSLALSGGPGEQFF. The DNA of the CDR3 is TGTGCCAGCAGCTTAGCGCTCAGCGGGGGGCCCGGGGAGCAGTTCTTC.

V and J are TRBV18 and TRBJ2-7, with 8 nucleotides matching TRBD1. V dropped 6 bases and J dropped 2; count of bases not matched to a gene: 12. The CDR3 spans 16 residues. Germline loops: CDR1 KGHSH, CDR2 LQKENI. CDR3 nucleotides: TGTGCCAGCTCCCCCGTGGACAGGGTTTATACCTACGAGCAGTACTTC. Translated, it gives CASSPVDRVYTYEQYF.

The chain employs TRBV12-5 and TRBJ1-1; no reliable D call. Per the germline V gene, CDR1 is LGHNT and CDR2 is FRNRAP. The CDR3 covers 16 residues. The V gene lost 0 bases and the J gene lost 11 bases, with 22 bases spanning the gap. The CDR3 DNA reads as TGTGCTAGTGGTTTGGTACCGGGGATTTCCGGAATGGGGGCTTTCTTT. This translates into CASGLVPGISGMGAFF. Full variable domain (outside the CDR3, taken from reference TRBV12-5 and TRBJ1-1): DARVTQTPRHKVTEMGQEVTMRCQPILGHNTVFWYRQTMMQGLELLAYFRNRAPLDDSGMPKDRFSAEMPDATLATLKIQPSEPRDSAVYFCASGLVPGISGMGAFFGQGTRLTVV.

This clone was counted a single time. V is TRBV6-2 or TRBV6-3 and J is TRBJ1-2; TRBD1 matches 8 bases. Germline CDR1 is MNHEY and CDR2 is SVGEGT. The V segment lost 5 bases and the J segment 2 bases; nucleotides outside the gene matches: 4. CDR3 length equals 14 residues. CDR3 in DNA: TGTGCCAGCAGTAGAGGGACAGGCAACTATGGCTACACCTTC. As protein: CASSRGTGNYGYTF.

The chain is built from TRBV19 and TRBJ1-5; 8 bases line up with TRBD1. Per germline, CDR1 LNHDA and CDR2 SQIVND (reference sequence). The CDR3 is 13 residues long. The ends lost 4 bases at V and 6 bases at J; junction bases unmatched: 2. Here the CDR3 reads CASSNRGVQPQHF. Written as DNA, the CDR3 is TGTGCCAGTAGTAACAGGGGGGTTCAGCCCCAGCATTTT.